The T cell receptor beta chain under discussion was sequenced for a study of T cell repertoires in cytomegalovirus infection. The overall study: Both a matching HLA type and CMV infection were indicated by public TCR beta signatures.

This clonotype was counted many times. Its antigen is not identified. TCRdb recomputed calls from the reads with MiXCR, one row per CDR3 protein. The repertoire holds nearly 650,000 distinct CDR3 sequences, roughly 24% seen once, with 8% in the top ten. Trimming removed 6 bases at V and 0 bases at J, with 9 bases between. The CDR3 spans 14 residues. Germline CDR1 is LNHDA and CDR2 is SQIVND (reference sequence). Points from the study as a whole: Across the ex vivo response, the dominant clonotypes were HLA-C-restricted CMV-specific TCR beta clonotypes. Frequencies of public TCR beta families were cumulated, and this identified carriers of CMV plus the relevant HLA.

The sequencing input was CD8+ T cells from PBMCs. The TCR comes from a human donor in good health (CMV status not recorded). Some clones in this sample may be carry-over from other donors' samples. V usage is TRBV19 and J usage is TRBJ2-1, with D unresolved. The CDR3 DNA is TGTGCCAGTAGCCCGATTAGCTCCTACAATGAGCAGTTCTTC. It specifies CASSPISSYNEQFF. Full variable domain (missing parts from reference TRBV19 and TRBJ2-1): DGGITQSPKYLFRKEGQNVTLSCEQNLNHDAMYWYRQDPGQGLRLIYYSQIVNDFQKGDIAEGYSVSREKKESFPLTVTSAQKNPTAFYLCASSPISSYNEQFFGPGTRLTVL.